Listed below are T cell receptor beta chains from one sample, sequenced in a study of blood T cells in healthy people across ages. One entry per CDR3 protein results from TCRdb running MiXCR on the 5' RACE reads. The sample lists roughly 1.6 million distinct CDR3 sequences, about 32% occurring once. Material: blood. The receptors were gathered from a woman in her 30s in good health. The CDR3 runs from the conserved cysteine through the conserved F or W. Each record gives: V gene, D gene, clone size, J gene, CDR3 DNA, CDR3 protein. D genes are given only for firm matches. Clone size is stated in some rows and not others, as once, few, many or a class when expanded.

v_gene: TRBV5-1
d_gene: TRBD1
abundance: .
j_gene: TRBJ1-4
CDR3nt: TGCGCCAGCAGCTTGCCGGACAGGGGGCCAGAAAAACTGTTTTTT
CDR3aa: CASSLPDRGPEKLFF

v_gene: TRBV5-5
d_gene: TRBD1
abundance: .
j_gene: TRBJ1-2
CDR3nt: TGTGCCAGCAGCTCCGACAGGGGGCGCAGAGGCTACACCTTC
CDR3aa: CASSSDRGRRGYTF

v_gene: TRBV28
d_gene: .
abundance: .
j_gene: TRBJ2-7
CDR3nt: TGTGCCAGCAGCACCGGTAGGGGGTATCGGGAGGAGCAGTACTTC
CDR3aa: CASSTGRGYREEQYF

v_gene: TRBV5-1
d_gene: .
abundance: once
j_gene: TRBJ1-1
CDR3nt: TGCGCCAGCAGCTTGGAGGGCGGATCTTACACTGAAGCTTTCTTT
CDR3aa: CASSLEGGSYTEAFF

v_gene: TRBV20-1
d_gene: TRBD1
abundance: few
j_gene: TRBJ1-2
CDR3nt: TGCAGTGCTAGAGAGGCAGGGGGCGGCTATGGCTACACCTTC
CDR3aa: CSAREAGGGYGYTF

v_gene: TRBV12-3/TRBV12-4
d_gene: TRBD2
abundance: .
j_gene: TRBJ2-3
CDR3nt: TGTGCCAGCAGTCCGGGGGGGACTAGCGGGGGCACAGATACGCAGTATTTT
CDR3aa: CASSPGGTSGGTDTQYF

v_gene: TRBV18
d_gene: .
abundance: few
j_gene: TRBJ1-4
CDR3nt: TGTGCCAGCTCACCGGAGACAACTAATGAAAAACTGTTTTTT
CDR3aa: CASSPETTNEKLFF

v_gene: TRBV6-2/TRBV6-3
d_gene: TRBD2
abundance: .
j_gene: TRBJ2-7
CDR3nt: TGTGCCAGCAGTTACTCAGTTTCGGGGACTAGCACCTACGAGCAGTACTTC
CDR3aa: CASSYSVSGTSTYEQYF

v_gene: TRBV4-1
d_gene: .
abundance: many
j_gene: TRBJ2-1
CDR3nt: TGCGCCAGCAGCACGACGAATGAGCAGTTCTTC
CDR3aa: CASSTTNEQFF

v_gene: TRBV7-2
d_gene: TRBD2
abundance: few
j_gene: TRBJ2-7
CDR3nt: TGTGCCAGCAGCTTAGAGGCGACTAGCGGGAGCTACGAGCAGTACTTC
CDR3aa: CASSLEATSGSYEQYF

v_gene: TRBV5-1
d_gene: .
abundance: .
j_gene: TRBJ2-5
CDR3nt: TGCGCCAGCAGCCATCGCAAAGAGACCCAGTACTTC
CDR3aa: CASSHRKETQYF

v_gene: TRBV20-1
d_gene: .
abundance: .
j_gene: TRBJ1-2
CDR3nt: TGCAGTGCTAGACGACCCCGGACCTTATTTGGCTACACCTTC
CDR3aa: CSARRPRTLFGYTF

v_gene: TRBV10-3
d_gene: .
abundance: .
j_gene: TRBJ1-5
CDR3nt: TGTGCCATCAGTGAGTCGAATACAGGGTTCCAGCCCCAGCATTTT
CDR3aa: CAISESNTGFQPQHF